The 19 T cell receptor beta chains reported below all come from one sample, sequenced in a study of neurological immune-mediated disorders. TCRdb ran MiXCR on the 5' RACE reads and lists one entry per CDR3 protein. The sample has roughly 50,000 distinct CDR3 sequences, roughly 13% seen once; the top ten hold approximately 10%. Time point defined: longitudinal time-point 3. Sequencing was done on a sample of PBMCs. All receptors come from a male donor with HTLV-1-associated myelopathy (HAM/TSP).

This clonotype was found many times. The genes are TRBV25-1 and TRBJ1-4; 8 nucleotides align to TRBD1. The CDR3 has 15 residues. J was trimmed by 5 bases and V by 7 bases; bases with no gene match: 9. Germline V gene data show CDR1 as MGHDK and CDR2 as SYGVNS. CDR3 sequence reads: CASKDRGGSNEKLFF. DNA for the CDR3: TGTGCCAGCAAAGACAGGGGAGGATCGAATGAAAAACTGTTTTTT.

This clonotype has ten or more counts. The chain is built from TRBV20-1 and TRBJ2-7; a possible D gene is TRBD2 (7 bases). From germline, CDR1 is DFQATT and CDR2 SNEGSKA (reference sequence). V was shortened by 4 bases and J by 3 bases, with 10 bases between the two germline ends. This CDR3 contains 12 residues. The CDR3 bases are TGCAGTGCTATGGGGGGGCTCTACGAGCAGTACTTC. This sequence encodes CSAMGGLYEQYF.

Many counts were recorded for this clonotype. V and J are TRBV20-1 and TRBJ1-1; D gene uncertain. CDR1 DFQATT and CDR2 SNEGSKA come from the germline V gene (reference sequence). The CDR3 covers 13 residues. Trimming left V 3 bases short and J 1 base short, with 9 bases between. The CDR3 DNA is TGCAGTGCTAGGGGATACTCGAACACTGAAGCTTTCTTT. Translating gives CSARGYSNTEAFF.

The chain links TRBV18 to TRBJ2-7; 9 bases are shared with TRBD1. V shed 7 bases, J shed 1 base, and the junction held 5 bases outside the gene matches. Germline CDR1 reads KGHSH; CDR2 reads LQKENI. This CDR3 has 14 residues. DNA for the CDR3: TGTGCCAGCTTGCGGGACAGGGCTTCCTACGAGCAGTACTTC. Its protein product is CASLRDRASYEQYF.

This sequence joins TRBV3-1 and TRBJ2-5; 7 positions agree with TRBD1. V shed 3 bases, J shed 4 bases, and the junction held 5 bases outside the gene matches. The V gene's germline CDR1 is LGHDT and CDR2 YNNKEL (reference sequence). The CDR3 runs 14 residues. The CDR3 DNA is TGTGCCAGCAGCCAGACCGACAGGGTAGAGACCCAGTACTTC. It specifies CASSQTDRVETQYF.

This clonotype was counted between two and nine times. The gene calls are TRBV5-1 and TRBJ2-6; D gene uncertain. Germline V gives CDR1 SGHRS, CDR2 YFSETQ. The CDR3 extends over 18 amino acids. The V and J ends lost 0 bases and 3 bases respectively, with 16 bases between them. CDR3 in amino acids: CASSLDAGSPIGANVLTF. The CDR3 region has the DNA TGCGCCAGCAGCTTGGACGCAGGCTCCCCGATTGGGGCCAACGTCCTGACTTTC.

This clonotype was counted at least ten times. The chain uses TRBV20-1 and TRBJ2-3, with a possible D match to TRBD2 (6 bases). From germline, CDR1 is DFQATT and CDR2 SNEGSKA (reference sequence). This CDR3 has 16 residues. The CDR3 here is CSERSPGGLGTDTQYF. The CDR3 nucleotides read TGCAGCGAAAGGTCCCCCGGAGGGTTGGGCACAGATACGCAGTATTTT.

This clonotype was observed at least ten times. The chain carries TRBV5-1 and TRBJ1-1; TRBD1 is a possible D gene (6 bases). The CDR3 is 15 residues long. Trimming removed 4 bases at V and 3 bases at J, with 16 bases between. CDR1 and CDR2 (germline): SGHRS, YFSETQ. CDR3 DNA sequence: TGCGCCAGCAGCGTGTCCACAGGGTTGGACACTGAAGCTTTCTTT. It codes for CASSVSTGLDTEAFF.

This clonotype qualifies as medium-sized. CDR3 sequence reads: CASSAGLLEGAFF. The CDR3 nucleotides read TGCGCCAGCAGCGCGGGACTCTTAGAGGGGGCTTTCTTT. The chain recombines TRBV4-3 with TRBJ1-1; D might be TRBD1 (5 bases). Deletions cut 5 bases from V and 11 bases from J, with 18 bases between. The CDR3 contains 13 residues. Per germline, CDR1 LGHNA and CDR2 YSLEER.

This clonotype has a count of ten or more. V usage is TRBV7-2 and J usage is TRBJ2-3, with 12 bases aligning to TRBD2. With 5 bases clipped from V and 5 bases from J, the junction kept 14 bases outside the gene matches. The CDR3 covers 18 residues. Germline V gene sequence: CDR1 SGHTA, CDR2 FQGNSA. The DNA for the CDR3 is TGTGCCAGCAGCCTGGGGAGCCTAGCGGGGGGGCCGTTAGATACGCAGTATTTT. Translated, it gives CASSLGSLAGGPLDTQYF.

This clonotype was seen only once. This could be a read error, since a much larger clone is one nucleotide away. DNA for the CDR3: TGCATCGTGAGGGTGGTAGGAGAGACCCAGTACTTC. It codes for CIVRVVGETQYF. This sequence joins TRBV29-1 and TRBJ2-5; tentative D call: TRBD2 (5 bases). The CDR3 is made up of 12 amino acids. Germline assignment: CDR1 SQVTM and CDR2 ANQGSEA.

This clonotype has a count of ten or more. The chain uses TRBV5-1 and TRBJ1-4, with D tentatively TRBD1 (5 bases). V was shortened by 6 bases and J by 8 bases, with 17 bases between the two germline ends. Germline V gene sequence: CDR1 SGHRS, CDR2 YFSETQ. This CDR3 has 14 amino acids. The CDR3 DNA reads TGCGCCAGCAAAGAACAGGATGTTGTGGAAAAACTGTTTTTT. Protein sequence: CASKEQDVVEKLFF.

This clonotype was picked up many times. This chain's CDR3 is CASSLLGPGTQYF. Here the CDR3 DNA reads TGTGCCAGCAGTCTCCTCGGACCCGGGACCCAGTACTTC. V usage is TRBV12-3 or TRBV12-4 and J usage is TRBJ2-5; D gene uncertain. The CDR3 sequence is 13 residues long. V was pared by 5 bases and J by 7 bases, with 14 bases between.

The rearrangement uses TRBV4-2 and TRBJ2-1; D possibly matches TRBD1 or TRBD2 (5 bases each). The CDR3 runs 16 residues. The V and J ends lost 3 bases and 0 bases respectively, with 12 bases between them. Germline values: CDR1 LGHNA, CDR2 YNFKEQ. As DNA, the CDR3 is TGTGCCAGCAGCCAGCCCCCAGGGAGCTCCTACAATGAGCAGTTCTTC. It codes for CASSQPPGSSYNEQFF.

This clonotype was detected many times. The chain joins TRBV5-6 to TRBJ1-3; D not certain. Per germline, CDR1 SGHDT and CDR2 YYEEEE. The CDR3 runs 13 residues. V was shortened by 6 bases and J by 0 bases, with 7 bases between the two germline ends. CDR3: CASNGRSGNTIYF. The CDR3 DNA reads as TGTGCCAGCAACGGGCGCTCTGGAAACACCATATATTTT. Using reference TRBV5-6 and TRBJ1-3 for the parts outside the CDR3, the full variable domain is DAGVTQSPTHLIKTRGQQVTLRCSPKSGHDTVSWYQQALGQGPQFIFQYYEEEERQRGNFPDRFSGHQFPNYSSELNVNALLLGDSALYLCASNGRSGNTIYFGEGSWLTVV.

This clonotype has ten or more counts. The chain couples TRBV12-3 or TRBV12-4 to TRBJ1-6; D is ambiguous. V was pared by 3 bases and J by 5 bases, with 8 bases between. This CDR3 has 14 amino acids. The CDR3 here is CASSFRQNNSPLHF. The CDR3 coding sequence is TGTGCCAGCAGTTTTCGGCAGAATAATTCACCCCTCCACTTT.

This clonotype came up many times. CDR3 loop: CASSGQGTAEKLFF. CDR3 sequence (DNA): TGCGCCAGCAGTGGGCAGGGGACCGCTGAAAAACTGTTTTTT. The chain employs TRBV10-1 and TRBJ1-4; D perhaps matches TRBD1 (6 bases). Germline-derived CDR1 and CDR2 are WNHNN and SYGVQD (reference sequence). There are 14 residues in the CDR3. The V gene lost 4 bases and the J gene lost 7 bases, with 13 bases spanning the gap.

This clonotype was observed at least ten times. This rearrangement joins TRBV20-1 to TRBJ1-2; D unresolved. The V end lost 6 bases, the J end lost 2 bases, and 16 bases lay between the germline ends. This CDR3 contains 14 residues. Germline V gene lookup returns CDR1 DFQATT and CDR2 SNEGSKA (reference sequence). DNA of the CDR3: TGCAGTGCCACGCAGACGGTTTTAAACTATGGCTACACCTTC. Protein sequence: CSATQTVLNYGYTF.

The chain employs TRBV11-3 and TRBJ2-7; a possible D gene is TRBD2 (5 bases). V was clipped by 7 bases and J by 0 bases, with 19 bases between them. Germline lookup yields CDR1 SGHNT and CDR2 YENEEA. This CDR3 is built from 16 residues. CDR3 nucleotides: TGTGCCAGCACCCTAGAGGGTGGAATAAGCTCCTACGAGCAGTACTTC. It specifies CASTLEGGISSYEQYF. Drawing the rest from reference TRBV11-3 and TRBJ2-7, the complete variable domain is EAGVVQSPRYKIIEKKQPVAFWCNPISGHNTLYWYLQNLGQGPELLIRYENEEAVDDSQLPKDRFSAERLKGVDSTLKIQPAELGDSAVYLCASTLEGGISSYEQYFGPGTRLTVT.